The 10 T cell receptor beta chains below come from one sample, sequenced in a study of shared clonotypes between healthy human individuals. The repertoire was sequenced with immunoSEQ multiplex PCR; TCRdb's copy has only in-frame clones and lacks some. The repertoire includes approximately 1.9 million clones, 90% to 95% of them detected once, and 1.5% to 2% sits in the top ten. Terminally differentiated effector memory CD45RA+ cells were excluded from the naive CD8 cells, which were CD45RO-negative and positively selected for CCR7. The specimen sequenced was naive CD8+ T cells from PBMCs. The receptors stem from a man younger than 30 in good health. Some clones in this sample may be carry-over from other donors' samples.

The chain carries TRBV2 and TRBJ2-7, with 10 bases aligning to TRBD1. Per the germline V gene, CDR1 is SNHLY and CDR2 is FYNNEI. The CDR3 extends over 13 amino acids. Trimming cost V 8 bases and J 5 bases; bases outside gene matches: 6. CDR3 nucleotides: TGTGCCAGCGAGGGACAGGGGATTAACGAGCAGTACTTC. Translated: CASEGQGINEQYF.

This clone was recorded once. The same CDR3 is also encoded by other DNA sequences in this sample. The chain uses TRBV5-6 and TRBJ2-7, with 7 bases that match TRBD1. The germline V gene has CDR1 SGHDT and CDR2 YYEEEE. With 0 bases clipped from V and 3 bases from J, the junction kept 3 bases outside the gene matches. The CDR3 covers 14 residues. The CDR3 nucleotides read TGTGCCAGCAGCTTGGGGGACAGTCTCTACGAGCAGTACTTC. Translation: CASSLGDSLYEQYF.

The CDR3 bases are TGTGCCAGTACTAGCGGATCCTACTCCTACAATGAGCAGTTCTTC. It specifies CASTSGSYSYNEQFF. The rearrangement uses TRBV9 and TRBJ2-1, with 8 bases that match TRBD2. The CDR3 runs to 15 residues. Trimming took 8 bases from V and 0 from J; bases not matched to a gene: 7. Germline V lookup: CDR1 SGDLS, CDR2 YYNGEE.

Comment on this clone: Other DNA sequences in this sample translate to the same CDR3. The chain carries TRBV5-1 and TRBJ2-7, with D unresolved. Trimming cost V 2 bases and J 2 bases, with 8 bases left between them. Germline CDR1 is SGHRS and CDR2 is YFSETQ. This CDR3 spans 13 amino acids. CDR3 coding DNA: TGCGCCAGCAGCTTCGGCACAACCTACGAGCAGTACTTC. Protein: CASSFGTTYEQYF.

The CDR3 coding sequence is TGCGCCAGCAGCCATTACCCGGGACTAGCGGGAGTCGGGTACAATGAGCAGTTCTTC. As protein: CASSHYPGLAGVGYNEQFF. The chain is built from TRBV4-1 and TRBJ2-1, with TRBD2 matching 14 bases. The CDR3 sequence is 19 residues long. Germline CDR1 and CDR2: MGHRA and YSYEKL. V gave up 3 bases and J gave up 4 bases; unmatched junction bases: 11.

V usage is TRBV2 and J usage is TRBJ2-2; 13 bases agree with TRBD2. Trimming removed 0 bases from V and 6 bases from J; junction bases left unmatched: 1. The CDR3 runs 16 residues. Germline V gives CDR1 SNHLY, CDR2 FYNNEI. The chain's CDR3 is CASSEAGLAGPGELFF. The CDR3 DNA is TGTGCCAGCAGTGAAGCGGGACTAGCGGGACCCGGGGAGCTGTTTTTT.

The CDR3 DNA reads TGTGCCAGCAGTGGGGGGTACACTAATGAAAAACTGTTTTTT. Protein product: CASSGGYTNEKLFF. The J gene is TRBJ1-4, the V gene TRBV28; the D gene is possibly TRBD1 (5 bases). The CDR3 sequence is 14 residues long. V was shortened by 5 bases and J by 2 bases, with 9 bases between the two germline ends. Germline V gene lookup returns CDR1 MDHEN and CDR2 SYDVKM.

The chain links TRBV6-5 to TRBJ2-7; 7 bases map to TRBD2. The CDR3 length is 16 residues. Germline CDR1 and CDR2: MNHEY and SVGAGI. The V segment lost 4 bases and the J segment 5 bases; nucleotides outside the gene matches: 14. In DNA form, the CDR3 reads TGTGCCAGCAGTTCCCTGGGACTACCCACATCCCACGAGCAGTACTTC. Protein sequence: CASSSLGLPTSHEQYF.

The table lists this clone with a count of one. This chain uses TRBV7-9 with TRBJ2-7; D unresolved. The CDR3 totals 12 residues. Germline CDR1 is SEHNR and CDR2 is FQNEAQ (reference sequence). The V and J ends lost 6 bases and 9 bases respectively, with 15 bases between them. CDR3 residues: CASSIGQAAQYF. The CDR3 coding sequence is TGTGCCAGCAGTATTGGGCAGGCGGCGCAGTACTTC.

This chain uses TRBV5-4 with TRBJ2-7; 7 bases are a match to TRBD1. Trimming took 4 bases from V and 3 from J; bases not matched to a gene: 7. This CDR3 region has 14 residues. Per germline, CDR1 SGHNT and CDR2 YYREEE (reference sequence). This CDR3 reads CASSPRDSDYEQYF. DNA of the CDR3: TGTGCCAGCAGCCCCCGGGACAGCGACTACGAGCAGTACTTC.